The 25 T cell receptor beta chains below all came from one sample that was sequenced in a study of blood T cell repertoires in COVID-19. Using immunoSEQ multiplex PCR, the repertoire was profiled, and TCRdb retains in-frame clones only, with some absent. Of over 200,000 clones listed, around nine tenths were seen once; the top ten hold roughly 2.5%. The sample comprised peripheral blood. The receptors derive from a woman aged 60-75 years with acute or convalescent COVID-19.

The table lists this clone with a few counts. CDR3: CATSRETGANSPLHF. CDR3 DNA: TGTGCCACCAGCAGAGAAACAGGGGCTAATTCACCCCTCCACTTT. The chain couples TRBV15 to TRBJ1-6; TRBD1 matches at 7 bases. Germline trimming cut 0 bases from V and 6 bases from J; bases unmatched to any gene: 2. The CDR3 totals 15 residues. Germline values: CDR1 LNHNV, CDR2 YYDKDF (reference sequence). Based on the CDR3 plus reference TRBV15 and TRBJ1-6, the full variable domain is DAMVIQNPRYQVTQFGKPVTLSCSQTLNHNVMYWYQQKSSQAPKLLFHYYDKDFNNEADTPDNFQSRRPNTSFCFLDIRSPGLGDTAMYLCATSRETGANSPLHFGNGTRLTVT.

CDR3 protein: CASSRAPQGSTGNTIYF. CDR3 coding DNA: TGTGCCAGCAGCCGCGCCCCTCAGGGAAGCACTGGAAACACCATATATTTT. The chain has TRBV5-6 and TRBJ1-3; D perhaps matches TRBD1 (5 bases). This CDR3 has 17 residues. With 4 bases removed from V and 2 bases from J, the gap between germline ends came to 19 bases. Germline CDR1 and CDR2: SGHDT and YYEEEE.

The sample holds one count of this clone. This chain links TRBV18 with TRBJ1-4, with D uncertain. The CDR3 length is 15 residues. V shed 2 bases and J shed 5 bases, with 12 bases lying between them. Germline assignment: CDR1 KGHSH and CDR2 LQKENI. DNA for the CDR3: TGTGCCAGCTCACCAGGGGAGAGAGCAAATGAAAAACTGTTTTTT. Protein sequence: CASSPGERANEKLFF.

This clone came up a few times. V usage is TRBV27 and J usage is TRBJ1-1; D unresolved. This CDR3 is built from 13 residues. Germline V lookup: CDR1 MNHEY, CDR2 SMNVEV (reference sequence). V gave up 1 base and J gave up 1 base, with 4 bases separating them. The CDR3 DNA is TGTGCCAGCAGTTTATTATCGAACACTGAAGCTTTCTTT. As protein: CASSLLSNTEAFF.

The chain links TRBV2 to TRBJ2-7; no clear D gene. CDR3 length: 13 residues. In germline, CDR1 is SNHLY, CDR2 FYNNEI. Trimming removed 1 base from V and 0 bases from J, with 4 bases in between. In DNA, the CDR3 is TGTGCCAGCAGTGAAGGACTCTCCTACGAGCAGTACTTC. Its translation: CASSEGLSYEQYF.

V gene TRBV28 combines with J gene TRBJ2-7; TRBD2 aligns across 12 bases. Germline lookup yields CDR1 MDHEN and CDR2 SYDVKM. This CDR3 region has 16 residues. Germline trimming cut 5 bases from V and 4 bases from J; bases unmatched to any gene: 9. The CDR3 sequence: CASSTWTSGATYEQYF. CDR3 nucleotide sequence: TGTGCCAGCAGTACATGGACTAGCGGGGCGACGTACGAGCAGTACTTC.

This sequence joins TRBV27 and TRBJ1-2; 9 bases match TRBD1. The V gene end was trimmed by 3 bases and the J gene end by 5 bases; junction bases not matched to a gene: 1. Per germline, CDR1 MNHEY and CDR2 SMNVEV (reference sequence). The CDR3 is made up of 13 amino acids. DNA of the CDR3: TGTGCCAGCAGTTTCGGGACAGGGTATGGCTACACCTTC. This codes for CASSFGTGYGYTF.

This CDR3 reads CASSQVDRVMNTEAFF. CDR3 bases: TGTGCCAGCAGCCAAGTCGACAGGGTCATGAACACTGAAGCTTTCTTT. The chain employs TRBV4-2 and TRBJ1-1; 7 bases fit TRBD1. Per germline, CDR1 LGHNA and CDR2 YNFKEQ. V gave up 1 base and J gave up 0 bases; unmatched junction bases: 5. This CDR3 region has 16 residues.

The V and J genes are TRBV7-3 and TRBJ2-5; D is unresolved. The V end was cut by 1 base, the J end by 5 bases, with 8 bases between. Per the germline V gene, CDR1 is SGHTA and CDR2 is FQGTGA. This CDR3 has 13 amino acids. CDR3 loop: CASSLNPEETQYF. CDR3 bases: TGTGCCAGCAGCTTAAATCCGGAGGAGACCCAGTACTTC.

The chain links TRBV18 to TRBJ2-1, with TRBD2 matching over 12 bases. The J segment lost 4 bases and the V segment lost 3 bases, leaving 4 bases of the junction unmatched. CDR3 length equals 16 residues. Germline loops: CDR1 KGHSH, CDR2 LQKENI. CDR3 loop: CASSPTLAGGYNEQFF. CDR3 coding DNA: TGTGCCAGCTCACCGACACTAGCGGGGGGTTACAATGAGCAGTTCTTC.

This chain connects TRBV30 to TRBJ1-1; no firm D call. This CDR3 comprises 14 residues. Germline V gene sequence: CDR1 GTSNPN, CDR2 SVGIG (reference sequence). V lost 1 base and J lost 0, with 9 bases in between. The CDR3 DNA reads TGTGCCTGGAGTGGCGGAGCCTTGAACACTGAAGCTTTCTTT. Protein: CAWSGGALNTEAFF.

The chain recombines TRBV28 with TRBJ2-3, with D possibly matching TRBD2 (7 bases). The CDR3 extends over 15 amino acids. In germline, CDR1 is MDHEN, CDR2 SYDVKM. The V end was cut by 0 bases, the J end by 3 bases, with 10 bases between. For the CDR3, the DNA is TGTGCCAGCAGTTTATGGGGGGGGGCAACAGATACGCAGTATTTT. Protein: CASSLWGGATDTQYF.

This sequence joins TRBV7-2 and TRBJ2-2; no reliable D call. The germline V and J ends were trimmed by 2 bases and 4 bases, with 14 bases remaining between them. This CDR3 has 16 residues. CDR1 SGHTA and CDR2 FQGNSA come from the germline V gene. CDR3 protein: CASSLQAPRLTGELFF. DNA for the CDR3: TGTGCCAGCAGCTTACAAGCCCCTAGGCTCACCGGGGAGCTGTTTTTT.

This chain connects TRBV18 to TRBJ2-2, with TRBD1 matching over 9 bases. CDR3 size: 14 residues. With 8 bases clipped from V and 2 bases from J, the junction kept 3 bases outside the gene matches. Looked up from germline, CDR1 is KGHSH and CDR2 is LQKENI. This chain's CDR3 is CASEGQGNTGELFF. DNA of the CDR3: TGTGCCAGCGAGGGACAGGGTAACACCGGGGAGCTGTTTTTT.

This chain joins TRBV21-1 and TRBJ1-6; the tabulated D call, TRBD1, remains unverified against the DNA. TRBV21-1 is listed as a pseudogene. This CDR3 contains 15 residues. The CDR3 DNA sequence: TGTGCCAACATTCCGACAGTGGTTTATAATTCACCCCTCCACTTT. Protein sequence: CANIPTVVYNSPLHF.

This clone was recorded only once. The chain employs TRBV19 and TRBJ2-1; the D gene is possibly TRBD2 (6 bases). Germline V gene lookup returns CDR1 LNHDA and CDR2 SQIVND (reference sequence). V was trimmed by 5 bases and J by 4 bases, leaving 9 bases between them. CDR3 length: 13 amino acids. CDR3 sequence: CASSASVYNEQFF. For the CDR3, the DNA is TGTGCCAGTAGTGCTAGCGTATACAATGAGCAGTTCTTC.

V is TRBV6-1 and J is TRBJ1-2; D is possibly TRBD1 (6 bases). The germline gives CDR1 MNHNS, CDR2 SASEGT. CDR3 length: 14 residues. V was cut by 5 bases and J by 6 bases, with 16 bases left in between. The DNA of the CDR3 is TGTGCCAGCAGTACTGGACAGTTAGAAAATGGCTACACCTTC. Translating it yields CASSTGQLENGYTF.

The chain links TRBV3-1 (or the pseudogene TRBV3-2) to TRBJ2-7, with 10 bases lining up with TRBD2. This CDR3 contains 14 residues. The germline gives CDR1 LGHDT, CDR2 YNNKEL (reference sequence). J gave up 2 bases and V 3 bases, and 1 base lay outside the gene matches. CDR3 nucleotide sequence: TGTGCCAGCAGCCATAGCGGGGGGACCTACGAGCAGTACTTC. Amino acid sequence: CASSHSGGTYEQYF.

This CDR3 is CASSYSTDTYGYTF. The CDR3 DNA sequence: TGTGCCAGCAGTTACTCGACTGATACCTATGGCTACACCTTC. The V call is TRBV6-5, the J call TRBJ1-2; D remains unclear. Germline CDR1 reads MNHEY; CDR2 reads SVGAGI. The CDR3 covers 14 residues. The V and J ends lost 0 bases and 4 bases respectively, with 9 bases between them.

V is TRBV3-1 (or the pseudogene TRBV3-2) and J is TRBJ2-7, with D possibly TRBD2 on 5 matching bases. Germline CDR1 is LGHDT and CDR2 is YNNKEL (reference sequence). The CDR3 is 13 amino acids. V lost 4 bases, J lost 1 base, and 8 bases lay in between. This CDR3 is CASSRSGSYEQYF. CDR3 coding DNA: TGTGCCAGCAGCCGGTCGGGATCCTACGAGCAGTACTTC.

This CDR3 is CASSLSGGGRSPLHF. CDR3 DNA sequence: TGTGCCAGCAGTTTAAGTGGGGGGGGGCGTTCACCCCTCCACTTT. The gene calls are TRBV27 and TRBJ1-6; D perhaps matches TRBD1 (6 bases). From germline, CDR1 is MNHEY and CDR2 SMNVEV (reference sequence). This CDR3 comprises 15 residues. Trimming shortened V by 2 bases and J by 9 bases, and 14 bases separated the two germline ends.

V usage is TRBV13 and J usage is TRBJ1-1, with 12 bases aligning to TRBD1. Per the germline V gene, CDR1 is PRHDT and CDR2 is FYEKMQ (reference sequence). This CDR3 has 15 residues. V shed 4 bases and J 6 bases; nucleotides not matched to a gene: 6. The CDR3 nucleotides are TGTGCCAGCAGCTCCCCGGGACAGGGGGCCTCTGAAGCTTTCTTT. As protein: CASSSPGQGASEAFF.

This sequence joins TRBV19 and TRBJ2-2; TRBD1 aligns across 8 bases. The trim removed 1 base at V and 5 bases at J, leaving 6 bases unmatched. Germline CDR1 and CDR2: LNHDA and SQIVND (reference sequence). The CDR3 sequence is 16 residues long. CDR3 sequence: CASSIAGQVLTGELFF. CDR3 bases: TGTGCCAGTAGTATAGCGGGACAGGTCCTTACCGGGGAGCTGTTTTTT.

The chain links TRBV4-1 to TRBJ1-3; D is unresolved. This CDR3 has 17 residues. Trimming pared 0 bases from V and 4 bases from J, leaving 16 bases between. Looked up from germline, CDR1 is MGHRA and CDR2 is YSYEKL. The CDR3 sequence is CASSQDSVPELGNTIYF. As DNA, the CDR3 is TGCGCCAGCAGCCAAGACTCGGTCCCCGAATTGGGAAACACCATATATTTT.

The J gene is TRBJ1-1, the V gene TRBV10-3; the D is unclear. V was cut by 8 bases and J by 0 bases, with 13 bases left in between. Germline V lookup: CDR1 ENHRY, CDR2 SYGVKD. The CDR3 has 14 residues. The CDR3 protein is CAIGEGAVNTEAFF. The CDR3 DNA follows: TGTGCCATCGGCGAGGGCGCCGTGAACACTGAAGCTTTCTTT.